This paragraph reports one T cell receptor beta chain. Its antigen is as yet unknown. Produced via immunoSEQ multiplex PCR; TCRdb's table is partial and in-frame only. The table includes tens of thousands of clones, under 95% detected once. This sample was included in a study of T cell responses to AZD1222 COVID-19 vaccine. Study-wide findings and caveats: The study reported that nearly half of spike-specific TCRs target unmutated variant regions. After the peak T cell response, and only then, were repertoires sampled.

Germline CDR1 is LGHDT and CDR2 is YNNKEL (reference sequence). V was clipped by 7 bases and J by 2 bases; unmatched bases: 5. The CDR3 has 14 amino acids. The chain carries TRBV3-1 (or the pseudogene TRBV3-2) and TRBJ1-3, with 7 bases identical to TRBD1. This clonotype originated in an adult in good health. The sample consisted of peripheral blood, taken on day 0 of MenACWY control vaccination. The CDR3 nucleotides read TGTGCCAGCACCAACACAGGGGCTGGAAACACCATATATTTT. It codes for CASTNTGAGNTIYF.